This record covers a single TCR beta chain. There is no known antigen for this receptor. The record has no base qualities; no much larger clone is one base away. These data come from a study of cytomegalovirus exposure and HLA in healthy donors (dated by TCRdb to the late 2010s). Regarding the complete study: An earlier analysis of roughly 570 of the donors reported 276 Gb of sequence data and 100 million to 120 million unique TCR beta sequences obtained from some 170 million T cells. An early release covering over 500 HLA-typed donors comprised about 300 gigabases of sequencing data and 85 million or so unique TCR sequences. The genetic ancestry cluster associated with self-reported Caucasian donors included 81% of the roughly 400 genotyped donors. The study was designed to test whether signatures of past pathogen exposure could be identified by cataloging public T cell receptors. The study profiled the T cell repertoires of 500 to 800 subjects by immunosequencing and related them to cytomegalovirus serostatus. Besides the first cohort of 666 subjects, a separate validation cohort made up of 120 different subjects was used. To predict cytomegalovirus infection status, the study combined high-throughput TCR immunosequencing, statistical association of individual TCRs with disease status, and machine learning. In a later analysis, previously published TCR beta repertoires from 550 to 750 donors were re-analyzed and high-resolution HLA genotyping was added so that TCR occurrence patterns could be studied. Rather than using new phenotypic data, the later analysis identified candidate immune exposures from TCR beta sequences and from how often those sequences occurred across donors. An earlier analysis of approximately 630 of the donors applied high-throughput TCR beta sequencing to assess whether each TCR beta V gene segment acted as functional or pseudogenic. Donor age, sex, ethnicity and CMV serostatus were compiled together with the repertoire data. A later genetic analysis used genome-wide SNP genotypes for about 65% of the roughly 700 donors, treating that subset as a discovery cohort. All discovery cohort repertoires had been generated using a single sequencing platform. Both class I and class II loci were covered by HLA typing, at four-digit resolution. Typing coverage differed by locus: A, B, C, DRB1 and DQB1 were typed in about 620-640 donors, DQA1 in 500 to 550, DPA1 in some 610, and DPB1 in roughly 450. A handful of DR-DQ haplotypes were treated as single units for association and clustering because of strong linkage in the cohort. Among some 410 genotyped donors of the cohort, an average of approximately 220,000 unique TCR beta nucleotide sequences was sequenced per donor, of which 15% to 20% were non-productive. Overall results and qualifications from the work: A later analysis found that most CMV-associated TCR beta chains appeared HLA-restricted, with HLA associations seemingly driven largely by CMV exposure. The only immune exposure information available for the cohort was CMV serostatus. The authors suggested that the approach could potentially be generalized to other disease states and immunological phenotypes. In the study, around 160 TCR beta chains were listed as associated with cytomegalovirus. Some IMGT-functional V segments, including TRBV6-2 and TRBV6-3, could not be distinguished by the 87-base-pair reads and were therefore excluded. In this cohort, only TCR beta chains were sequenced, and detectable features were limited by the absence of alpha or paired-chain data. In a later genetic analysis, a missense DCLRE1C variant was associated with V-gene and J-gene trimming of TCR beta chains, and the association was replicated in an independent cohort. Strong co-occurrence of HLA alleles, especially DR and DQ, made assigning TCR associations to individual alleles difficult. In a later analysis, HLA-associated TCR beta chains were found to be more clonally expanded and to have lower generation probabilities than equally common non-associated chains. According to a later analysis, TCR association rates differed among HLA loci, with DRB1 alleles showing the most associated TCRs and HLA-C alleles showing the fewest. Correlated functional status among segregating V segments might reflect linkage disequilibrium, but an unknown experimental factor could not be ruled out. A further reported finding was that TCR beta sequences accurately predicted the HLA-A and HLA-B alleles for most subjects in the first cohort. According to a later genetic analysis, donors in an Asian-associated ancestry cluster had fewer N-insertions in productive TCRs than the roughly 670-donor mean. A cluster of highly shared sequence variants was judged likely to represent a technical artifact of the sequencing pipeline. HLA typing was unavailable for some donors at each locus, so association tests used only the typed subset. A later analysis reported that several top co-occurrence clusters appeared linked to parvovirus B19, influenza, CMV and Epstein-Barr virus. Three of the identified cytomegalovirus-associated TCR beta chains were confirmed in vitro to be specific for cytomegalovirus antigens. Because counts were too low, roughly 16 rarely observed V segments, including chromosome 9 orphons, were left out of the earlier analysis of some 600 of the donors. Most TCR sequences were seen in very few donors, while some public TCRs were found in many individuals. The classifier was reported to diagnose cytomegalovirus status with high specificity and sensitivity in both the original cohort and the validation cohort. Presence/absence analyses assumed roughly uniform sequencing depth across donors, an assumption that may not hold. Specific HLA alleles were associated with 15,000 to 20,000 TCR beta sequences at a false discovery rate of 0.05 in a later analysis. Broadly in line with IMGT annotations, most TCR beta V segments showed up in productive rearrangements about 87% or about 30% of the time in an earlier analysis of 587 of the donors.

Reading from cysteine to phenylalanine, the CDR3 counts 13 amino acids. Just CDR3 DNA is preserved here, 39 bases in frame from base 1. V lost 4 bases and J lost 0 bases; the stretch between them is 6 bases long. The germline V gene provides CDR1 SGHTA and CDR2 FQGNSA. The method behind the library was the immunoSEQ multiplex PCR assay. A mixture of 60 forward primers for TCR Vbeta segments and 13 reverse primers for TCR Jbeta segments was used in the multiplex PCR. The CDR3 region of rearranged TCR beta genes was amplified from genomic DNA with a multiplex PCR assay. The amplified TCR beta libraries were sequenced on the Illumina HiSeq System as 87-base-pair reads. In the paper's pipeline: A later analysis tallied around 82 million unique TCR beta chains across the roughly 610 repertoires, and some 10 million of those chains were shared by two or more donors. Raw reads were error-corrected and collapsed into unique sequences with a nearest-neighbor algorithm that merged closely related sequences to remove PCR and sequencing errors. CDR3 sequences were aligned to IMGT reference sequences to assign V, D and J gene segments. For a sequence to be retained, a match of at least six nucleotides to both a V gene segment and a J gene segment was required. Rearrangements were classified as productive when the CDR3 lacked stop codons and remained in frame with V and J, and all other rearrangements were classified as non-productive. Following IMGT convention, CDR3 was defined as the stretch from the second conserved V-encoded cysteine to the conserved J-encoded phenylalanine. Sequences without an unambiguous match to a single V gene segment were excluded from the earlier analysis of about 600 of the donors. An earlier analysis of a few hundred of the donors called V segments functional above 56.7% productive rearrangements and segregating when the between-donor standard deviation exceeded 5%. A statistical classification framework was developed to diagnose cytomegalovirus status using the catalog of TCR beta chain sequences. A later analysis assigned V and J genes by comparing TCR nucleotide sequences with IMGT/GENE-DB human TR gene sequences. A later analysis assigned CDR3 sequences and most-parsimonious VDJ recombination scenarios with the TCRdist pipeline. In a later analysis, each TCR beta chain was defined by its CDR3 amino acid sequence together with its V-gene family, and reads without a unique V-gene family were excluded. To address suspected cross-contamination and a sequencing artifact, a later analysis removed a few hundred highly shared, low-generation-probability nucleotide sequences. A later analysis calculated a clonal expansion index for each public chain from normalized within-repertoire ranks of inferred template counts. A later analysis computed generation probabilities with a VDJ recombination model fitted to out-of-frame rearrangements, and checked the results against IGoR. In a later analysis, TCR-TCR, TCR-HLA and TCR-CMV co-occurrence was scored with hypergeometric tests, and a repertoire-size bias correction was applied to TCR pairs. To estimate false discovery rates, a later analysis permuted the HLA or CMV assignments 20 times. In a later analysis, co-occurring TCRs were grouped using DBSCAN, and TCRdist sequence similarity was added for clustering within HLA-allele-positive subsets. Co-occurrence clustering excluded repertoires with fewer than 30,000 or more than 120,000 public chains, plus five with anomalous nucleotide sharing. As stored in TCRdb, this immuneACCESS dataset retains in-frame rearrangements with V and J assigned. A fraction of the clones does not appear; measured against another copy, unresolved V genes explain less than half of the discrepancy, and the remainder lacks a known reason. The V and J calls and clone size were taken over from that table, and D and trimming were inferred from the DNA. The sample includes more than 85,000 clones, with around 79% observed a single time. Approximately 1.2% of the sample belongs to the ten largest clones.

The cohort consisted of approximately 670 healthy bone marrow donors. At the time of sampling, all cohort members were nominally healthy, though unrecorded immune exposures were likely present. The donor was CMV seronegative and was included in the group of over 300 seronegative cohort members. A peripheral blood sample was provided by each donor, and peripheral blood mononuclear cells were used for TCR beta sequencing. Genomic DNA extraction from the blood cell samples was performed with the Qiagen DNeasy Blood Extraction Kit. The sequencing sample was made of PBMCs. The receptor comes from a woman aged 30 to 39 in good health and CMV-seronegative. Recombination connected TRBV7-2 to TRBJ2-5, with no confident D gene call. At the DNA level, the sequence is TGTGCCAGCAGCTCCCCCTACCAAGAGACCCAGTACTTC. The resulting protein is CASSSPYQETQYF.